A selection of T cell receptor beta chains follows, all from one sample in a study of blood T cells in healthy people across ages. TCRdb analysed the 5' RACE reads with MiXCR anew, one entry per CDR3 protein. This sample has about 1.8 million distinct CDR3 sequences; roughly 50% occur once, and the top ten carry 2.1%. Sequencing was done on a sample of blood. The receptors were gathered from a woman in her thirties or forties in good health. Both conserved end residues are part of each CDR3. D genes are given only for firm matches. Clone sizes are given selectively: once, few, many, or a class where the clone is expanded.

DNA	CDR3	V	J	D	size
TGTGCCAGCAGCAAGAACAGGGACCGCTATGGCTACACCTTC	CASSKNRDRYGYTF	TRBV27	TRBJ1-2	NA	NA
TGTGCCAGCAGCTTGGGGGGACAGTATCACACTGAAGCTTTCTTT	CASSLGGQYHTEAFF	TRBV5-6	TRBJ1-1	TRBD1	NA
TGCAGTGCTAGACATCCGGGACAGCGCACAGATACGCAGTATTTT	CSARHPGQRTDTQYF	TRBV20-1	TRBJ2-3	TRBD1	NA
TGTGCCAGCAGCTCCCCAAGACCCGGGACTAGCGGGGGGGCCTACAATGAGCAGTACTTC	CASSSPRPGTSGGAYNEQYF	TRBV7-2	TRBJ2-7	TRBD2	NA
TGTGCCAGCAGCCATCGGACTAGCGGGGGCGAAGAGACCCAGTACTTC	CASSHRTSGGEETQYF	TRBV27	TRBJ2-5	TRBD2	few
TGCAGTGCTAGTACCCCCGAGCAGTACTTC	CSASTPEQYF	TRBV20-1	TRBJ2-7	NA	NA
TGTGCCAGTGCTAGCAGCTCCACAGATACGCAGTATTTT	CASASSSTDTQYF	TRBV12-3/TRBV12-4	TRBJ2-3	NA	NA
TGTGCCACCAGTGAGTATATCGGGACAGGAGCGCAGTATTTT	CATSEYIGTGAQYF	TRBV24-1	TRBJ2-3	TRBD1	few
TGTGCCAGCAGCTCACACCCGGGGGTCTCCTACGAGCAGTACTTC	CASSSHPGVSYEQYF	TRBV7-2	TRBJ2-7	NA	NA
TGTGCCAGCAGCGGATACACTAGCGGTCTTGAGCAGTTCTTC	CASSGYTSGLEQFF	TRBV5-6	TRBJ2-1	TRBD2	few
TGCGCCAGCAGCTTTGACATCCTAATTGTTGGTGGCTACACCTTC	CASSFDILIVGGYTF	TRBV5-1	TRBJ1-2	NA	few
TGTGGAGACCAGCGTGGACAGGCCAAAAACATTCAGTACTTC	CGDQRGQAKNIQYF	TRBV9	TRBJ2-4	NA	NA
TGCGCCAGCAGCTCGACCGGACAGAACTACGAGCAGTACTTC	CASSSTGQNYEQYF	TRBV5-1	TRBJ2-7	NA	few
TGTGCCAGCAGTCTGGGACAGTACTATGGCTACACCTTC	CASSLGQYYGYTF	TRBV5-1	TRBJ1-2	TRBD1	many
TGCAGCGTTGGTGGGGCGGGGGCATATGGCTACACCTTC	CSVGGAGAYGYTF	TRBV29-1	TRBJ1-2	NA	few
TGCAGTGCGCCGACAGGGGCCCCAGATACGCAGTATTTT	CSAPTGAPDTQYF	TRBV20-1	TRBJ2-3	TRBD1	few
TGCGCCAGCAGCCAAGTGGTACTAAACACCGGGGAGCTGTTTTTT	CASSQVVLNTGELFF	TRBV4-3	TRBJ2-2	NA	NA
TGTGCCAGCAGTCCCGTCGGGGGCAGCTCTGGGGCCAACGTCCTGACTTTC	CASSPVGGSSGANVLTF	TRBV6-6	TRBJ2-6	NA	NA
TGCAGTGCCTGGAAGGGTACGGAAGATACGCAGTATTTT	CSAWKGTEDTQYF	TRBV20-1	TRBJ2-3	NA	few
TGCGCCAGCAGCCTTGATCGGGTAGAGGGGTACGAGCAGTACTTC	CASSLDRVEGYEQYF	TRBV4-1	TRBJ2-7	NA	NA
TGTGCCAGCAGCGCTACCCGAAGGGCTGAAGCTTTCTTT	CASSATRRAEAFF	TRBV7-2	TRBJ1-1	NA	NA
TGTGCCAGCAGCCCCCTGGGGCTGAAAGAGACCCAGTACTTC	CASSPLGLKETQYF	TRBV7-2	TRBJ2-5	NA	NA
TGCAGTGCTAACAGGGGGGGGACCAGCGGGGAGCAGTACTTC	CSANRGGTSGEQYF	TRBV20-1	TRBJ2-4	NA	NA
TGTGGCGCGAGGGCTAACTATGGCTACACCTTC	CGARANYGYTF	TRBV28	TRBJ1-2	NA	few
TGTGCCAGCAGGGACAGGGGCTCCCTGGATACGCAGTATTTT	CASRDRGSLDTQYF	TRBV6-2/TRBV6-3	TRBJ2-3	TRBD1	NA
TGCGCCAGCAGCCAAGGGGATGTTGTCGGGGGCTATGAGCAGTTCTTC	CASSQGDVVGGYEQFF	TRBV4-3	TRBJ2-1	NA	many
TGTGCCAGCAGTTTAGCCCAGGGGTTATACACAGATACGCAGTATTTT	CASSLAQGLYTDTQYF	TRBV28	TRBJ2-3	NA	few
TGTGCCAGCAGTGACTGGACAGGGTTTGTCGAGACCCAGTACTTC	CASSDWTGFVETQYF	TRBV25-1	TRBJ2-5	TRBD1	NA
TGCAGCGTTGAAAGACGGCTAGCGCGGGAGACCCAGTACTTC	CSVERRLARETQYF	TRBV29-1	TRBJ2-5	NA	few
TGTGCCAGCAGCCCTGGAGGGACACGCACCCAAGAGACCCAGTACTTC	CASSPGGTRTQETQYF	TRBV7-2	TRBJ2-5	NA	NA
TGTGCCAGCAGCTCCCCTCGGGGGGGCCCTATCAATGAGCAGTTCTTC	CASSSPRGGPINEQFF	TRBV7-2	TRBJ2-1	TRBD2	NA
TGCGCCAGCAGCCAAGATAGGGACGAGAAGTACTTC	CASSQDRDEKYF	TRBV4-1	TRBJ2-4	NA	NA
TGCAGCGTTGGGGGCGGAACTTATGGCTACACCTTC	CSVGGGTYGYTF	TRBV29-1	TRBJ1-2	NA	NA
TGCGCCAGCAGCCAAGCAGGGGTAGATACGCAGTATTTT	CASSQAGVDTQYF	TRBV4-3	TRBJ2-3	NA	NA
TGTGCCAGCAGCTTAGTTAGCGGGGGGGCCAGTCGTGAGCAGTTCTTC	CASSLVSGGASREQFF	TRBV7-6	TRBJ2-1	TRBD2	NA
TGCGCCAGCAGCTGGGATCTCGGGACCTACAATGAGCAGTTCTTC	CASSWDLGTYNEQFF	TRBV5-1	TRBJ2-1	NA	NA
TGTGCCAGCAGCCCGAATCTCGGGGGCTCTGGGGCCAACGTCCTGACTTTC	CASSPNLGGSGANVLTF	TRBV7-3	TRBJ2-6	NA	NA
TGTGCCAGCAGTGTCGCCGGCCACAGGGACCCATACGAGCAGTACTTC	CASSVAGHRDPYEQYF	TRBV6-1	TRBJ2-7	NA	few
TGTGCCAGCAGTTACTATGGGACTAGTGGGGAAGAGACCCAGTACTTC	CASSYYGTSGEETQYF	TRBV6-5	TRBJ2-5	TRBD2	NA
TGTGCCAGCAGTTTAGACCGGGACAGAATATACCAAGAGACCCAGTACTTC	CASSLDRDRIYQETQYF	TRBV28	TRBJ2-5	TRBD1	NA
TGTGCCAGCAGCCCCGCACGGATGGGGGCGGAGGAAAAACTGTTTTTT	CASSPARMGAEEKLFF	TRBV28	TRBJ1-4	NA	once
TGTGCCAGCACCGACCCCGGGGTGTGGGAGACCCAGTACTTC	CASTDPGVWETQYF	TRBV6-2/TRBV6-3	TRBJ2-5	NA	once
TGCGCCAGCAGCCACCCCGGGACAGTGGACACTGAAGCTTTCTTT	CASSHPGTVDTEAFF	TRBV4-1	TRBJ1-1	TRBD1	NA
TGCAGTGCTATCTCTTTGGTCAGGGCCTACGAGCAGTACTTC	CSAISLVRAYEQYF	TRBV20-1	TRBJ2-7	NA	NA
TGTGCCAGCAGGGGGACAGGGGACTCCTACGAGCAGTACTTC	CASRGTGDSYEQYF	TRBV6-2/TRBV6-3	TRBJ2-7	TRBD1	NA
TGTGCCAGCAGCAACTTAGCGGGGATGCTATACAATGAGCAGTTCTTC	CASSNLAGMLYNEQFF	TRBV27	TRBJ2-1	TRBD2	NA
TGTGCCAGCAGCCTGGGGGGCGTCAGAAGTGAAAAACTGTTTTTT	CASSLGGVRSEKLFF	TRBV7-8	TRBJ1-4	NA	NA
TGCGCCAGCAGCAGAGGGGCTTCCGGAAACACCATATATTTT	CASSRGASGNTIYF	TRBV5-1	TRBJ1-3	NA	NA
TGTGCCAGCAGCCATCAGGGGGAAGGGACCCAGTACTTC	CASSHQGEGTQYF	TRBV5-5	TRBJ2-5	TRBD1	once
TGTGCCAGCTCACCACGAGGGGACGAGCAGTACTTC	CASSPRGDEQYF	TRBV18	TRBJ2-7	NA	many
TGTGCCAGCAGCCCGACGGGTAGGGGGGGATTTAACACTGAAGCTTTCTTT	CASSPTGRGGFNTEAFF	TRBV7-3	TRBJ1-1	NA	NA
TGTGCCAGCAGTGCCTCCTCCAGTAACTATGGCTACACCTTC	CASSASSSNYGYTF	TRBV28	TRBJ1-2	NA	NA
TGCGCCAGCAGCCAAGTTTTTGCCGGGACTAATGAAAAACTGTTTTTT	CASSQVFAGTNEKLFF	TRBV4-1	TRBJ1-4	NA	NA
TGCAGTCAAACTAAAAAAGGCGGGGGGGATGACAATGAGCAGTTCTTC	CSQTKKGGGDDNEQFF	TRBV20-1	TRBJ2-1	TRBD2	NA
TGTGCCAGCAGCCAAGACCGGGGCGGGGGTGGCGTCGGGTTCTTC	CASSQDRGGGGVGFF	TRBV3-1	TRBJ2-1	TRBD2	once
TGTGCCGCCGACAGCCGCTCTGGGGCCAACGTCCTGACTTTC	CAADSRSGANVLTF	TRBV28	TRBJ2-6	NA	NA
TGCGCCAGCAGCGACCAGGGTATTAGTTCTTCACCCCTCCACTTT	CASSDQGISSSPLHF	TRBV5-1	TRBJ1-6	NA	NA
TGTGCCAGCGGCGCAGACAAATACGAGCAGTACTTC	CASGADKYEQYF	TRBV6-6	TRBJ2-7	NA	NA
TGTGTCACTTCTAACAGGGGCGGCTACACCTTC	CVTSNRGGYTF	TRBV15	TRBJ1-2	TRBD1	NA
TGCGCCAGCAGCCAAGATCGAGCGGGGAGGTCAGATACGCAGTATTTT	CASSQDRAGRSDTQYF	TRBV4-1	TRBJ2-3	TRBD2	few